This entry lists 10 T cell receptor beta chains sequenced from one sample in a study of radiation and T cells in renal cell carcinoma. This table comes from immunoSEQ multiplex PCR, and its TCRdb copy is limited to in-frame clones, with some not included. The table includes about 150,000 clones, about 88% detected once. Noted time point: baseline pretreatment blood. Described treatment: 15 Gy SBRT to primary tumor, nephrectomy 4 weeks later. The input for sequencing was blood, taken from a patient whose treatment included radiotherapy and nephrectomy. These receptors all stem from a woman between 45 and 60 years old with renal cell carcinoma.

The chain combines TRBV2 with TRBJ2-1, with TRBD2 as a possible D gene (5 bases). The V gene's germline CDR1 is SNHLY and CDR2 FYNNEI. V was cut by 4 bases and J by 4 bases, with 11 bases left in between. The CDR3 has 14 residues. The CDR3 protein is CASSGRIAYNEQFF. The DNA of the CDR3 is TGTGCCAGCAGTGGGAGGATAGCATACAATGAGCAGTTCTTC. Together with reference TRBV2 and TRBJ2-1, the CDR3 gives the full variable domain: EPEVTQTPSHQVTQMGQEVILRCVPISNHLYFYWYRQILGQKVEFLVSFYNNEISEKSEIFDDQFSVERPDGSNFTLKIRSTKLEDSAMYFCASSGRIAYNEQFFGPGTRLTVL.

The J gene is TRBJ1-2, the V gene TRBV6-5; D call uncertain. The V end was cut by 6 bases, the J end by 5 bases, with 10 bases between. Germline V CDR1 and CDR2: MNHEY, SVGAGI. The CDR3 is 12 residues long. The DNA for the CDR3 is TGTGCCAGCAGGGAGAGTGAATATGGCTACACCTTC. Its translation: CASRESEYGYTF.

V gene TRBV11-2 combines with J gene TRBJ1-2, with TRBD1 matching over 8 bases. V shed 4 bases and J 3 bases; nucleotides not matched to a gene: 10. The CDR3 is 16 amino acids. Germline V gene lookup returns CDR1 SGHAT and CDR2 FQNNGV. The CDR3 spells CASSSLLRQGHYGYTF. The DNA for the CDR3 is TGTGCCAGCAGCTCACTTTTGAGACAGGGGCACTATGGCTACACCTTC. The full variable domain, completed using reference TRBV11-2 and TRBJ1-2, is EAGVAQSPRYKIIEKRQSVAFWCNPISGHATLYWYQQILGQGPKLLIQFQNNGVVDDSQLPKDRFSAERLKGVDSTLKIQPAKLEDSAVYLCASSSLLRQGHYGYTFGSGTRLTVV.

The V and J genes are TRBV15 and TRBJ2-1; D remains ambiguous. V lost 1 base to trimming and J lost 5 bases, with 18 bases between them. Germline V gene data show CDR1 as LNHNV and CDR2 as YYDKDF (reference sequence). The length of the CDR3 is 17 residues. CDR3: CATSRAVVGAPNNEQFF. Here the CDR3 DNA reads TGTGCCACCAGCAGAGCTGTAGTAGGAGCGCCGAACAATGAGCAGTTCTTC.

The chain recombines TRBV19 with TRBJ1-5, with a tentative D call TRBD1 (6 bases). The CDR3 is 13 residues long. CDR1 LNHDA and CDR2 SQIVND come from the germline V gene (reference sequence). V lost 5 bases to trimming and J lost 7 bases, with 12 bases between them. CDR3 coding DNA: TGTGCCAGTAGTGAACAGGGTGGACAGCCCCAGCATTTT. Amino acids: CASSEQGGQPQHF.

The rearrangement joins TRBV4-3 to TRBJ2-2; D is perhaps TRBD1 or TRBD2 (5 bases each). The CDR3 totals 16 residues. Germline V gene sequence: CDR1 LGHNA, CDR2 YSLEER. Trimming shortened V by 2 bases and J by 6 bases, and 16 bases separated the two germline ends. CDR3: CASSQPGTGSAGELFF. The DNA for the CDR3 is TGCGCCAGCAGCCAACCAGGGACGGGGTCGGCCGGGGAGCTGTTTTTT.

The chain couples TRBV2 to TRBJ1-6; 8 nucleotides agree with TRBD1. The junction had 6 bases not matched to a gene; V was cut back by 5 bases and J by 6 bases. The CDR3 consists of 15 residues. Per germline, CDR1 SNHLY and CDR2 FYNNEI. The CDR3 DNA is TGTGCCAGCAGTCAGGGGGCCCATGGTAATTCACCCCTCCACTTT. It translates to CASSQGAHGNSPLHF.

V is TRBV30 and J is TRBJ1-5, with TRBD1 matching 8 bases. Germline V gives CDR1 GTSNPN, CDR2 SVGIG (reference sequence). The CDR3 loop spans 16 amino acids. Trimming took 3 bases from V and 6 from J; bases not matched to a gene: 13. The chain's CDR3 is CAWRPGRHRGIQPQHF. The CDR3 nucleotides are TGTGCCTGGAGGCCCGGAAGGCACAGGGGGATTCAGCCCCAGCATTTT.

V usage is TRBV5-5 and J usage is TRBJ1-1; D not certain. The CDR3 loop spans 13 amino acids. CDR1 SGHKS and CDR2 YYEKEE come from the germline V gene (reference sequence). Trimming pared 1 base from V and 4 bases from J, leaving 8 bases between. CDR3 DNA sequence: TGTGCCAGCAGCTTGTGGCGCGCCACTGAAGCTTTCTTT. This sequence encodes CASSLWRATEAFF.

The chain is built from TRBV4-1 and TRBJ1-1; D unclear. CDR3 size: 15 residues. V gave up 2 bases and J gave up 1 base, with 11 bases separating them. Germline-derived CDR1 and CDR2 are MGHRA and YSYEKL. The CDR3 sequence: CASSQPWTRNTEAFF. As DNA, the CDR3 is TGCGCCAGCAGCCAACCATGGACGAGGAACACTGAAGCTTTCTTT.